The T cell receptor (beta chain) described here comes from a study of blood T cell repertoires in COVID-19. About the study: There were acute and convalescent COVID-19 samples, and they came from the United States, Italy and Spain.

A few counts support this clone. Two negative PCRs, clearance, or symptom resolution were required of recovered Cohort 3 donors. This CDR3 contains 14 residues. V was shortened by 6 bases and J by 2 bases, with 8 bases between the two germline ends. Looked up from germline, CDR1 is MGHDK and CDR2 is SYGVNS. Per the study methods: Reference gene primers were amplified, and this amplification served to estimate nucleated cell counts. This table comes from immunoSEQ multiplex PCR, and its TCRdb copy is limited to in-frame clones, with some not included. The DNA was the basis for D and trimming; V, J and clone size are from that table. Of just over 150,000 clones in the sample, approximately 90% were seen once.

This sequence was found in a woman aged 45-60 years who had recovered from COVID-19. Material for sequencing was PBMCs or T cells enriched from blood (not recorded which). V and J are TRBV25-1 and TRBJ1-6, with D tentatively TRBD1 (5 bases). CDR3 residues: CASRGGTYNSPLHF. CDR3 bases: TGTGCCAGCAGGGGGGGAACCTATAATTCACCCCTCCACTTT.